Listed here are 19 T cell receptor beta chains from one sample, sequenced in a study of OX40 agonist ivuxolimab in advanced cancers. Libraries were built with the immunoSEQ multiplex PCR assay. TCRdb took this table from immuneACCESS and kept in-frame rearrangements with V and J called. Such tables lack part of the clones; where checked against another copy, unresolved V genes explain under half of the gap, and the rest is unexplained. Here the sample has approximately 74,000 clones; approximately 80% occur a single time. The ten biggest clones cover 2% to 2.5% of the sample. The sample was CD4+ or CD8+ T cells sorted from blood, taken in a trial of the OX40 agonist ivuxolimab. Source of these receptors: an adult with an advanced solid tumor such as melanoma, head and neck, liver or kidney cancer.

This chain links TRBV19 with TRBJ2-6; D is unresolved. The CDR3 is 17 residues long. CDR1 and CDR2 from the germline V gene are LNHDA and SQIVND (reference sequence). The ends were cut back, 4 bases at V and 0 bases at J, with 13 bases in the middle. The CDR3 loop is CASSNQEIRSGANVLTF. CDR3 sequence (DNA): TGTGCCAGTAGTAATCAAGAGATACGCTCTGGGGCCAACGTCCTGACTTTC.

This rearrangement joins TRBV28 to TRBJ1-1; D is ambiguous. The CDR3 has 12 residues. V lost 2 bases and J 4 bases, leaving 5 bases between the germline ends. Germline CDR1 MDHEN, CDR2 SYDVKM. CDR3: CASSLLATEAFF. CDR3 nucleotide sequence: TGTGCCAGCAGTTTACTAGCCACTGAAGCTTTCTTT. The full variable domain, rest sourced from reference TRBV28 and TRBJ1-1, is DVKVTQSSRYLVKRTGEKVFLECVQDMDHENMFWYRQDPGLGLRLIYFSYDVKMKEKGDIPEGYSVSREKKERFSLILESASTNQTSMYLCASSLLATEAFFGQGTRLTVV.

The chain carries TRBV6-1 and TRBJ1-1; 10 bases align to TRBD1. Germline CDR1 is MNHNS and CDR2 is SASEGT. After removal of 4 bases from V and 2 bases from J, the junction contained 4 bases not matched to a gene. The CDR3 has 15 amino acids. The CDR3 is CASSGGDRGNTEAFF. In nucleotides, the CDR3 is TGTGCCAGCAGTGGGGGGGACAGGGGAAACACTGAAGCTTTCTTT.

The table lists this clone with a few counts. The chain is built from TRBV30 and TRBJ1-1, with D possibly being TRBD1 (5 bases). CDR1 is GTSNPN and CDR2 is SVGIG in the germline V gene (reference sequence). The CDR3 consists of 13 residues. Trimming stripped 8 bases from V and 5 bases from J, with 18 bases between. CDR3 loop: CATSRVVGTEAFF. CDR3 nucleotide sequence: TGTGCCACCTCCAGGGTAGTTGGTACTGAAGCTTTCTTT.

The chain combines TRBV18 with TRBJ2-1; D uncertain. Per the germline V gene, CDR1 is KGHSH and CDR2 is LQKENI. The CDR3 is made up of 12 amino acids. V lost 5 bases to trimming and J lost 7 bases, with 9 bases between them. As DNA, the CDR3 is TGTGCCAGCTCATCCATAGCAAATGAGCAGTTCTTC. It codes for CASSSIANEQFF.

The J gene is TRBJ1-2, the V gene TRBV10-3, with D possibly TRBD1 on 6 matching bases. The CDR3 spans 15 residues. CDR1 is ENHRY and CDR2 is SYGVKD in the germline V gene. V was trimmed by 0 bases and J by 1 base, leaving 9 bases between them. CDR3 sequence reads: CAISESQGYNYGYTF. The CDR3 nucleotides read TGTGCCATCAGTGAGTCACAGGGTTATAACTATGGCTACACCTTC.

The rearrangement uses TRBV14 and TRBJ2-3, with 11 bases identical to TRBD1. CDR3 size: 15 residues. Germline V CDR1 and CDR2: SGHDN, FVKESK. Unmatched junction bases numbered 5, after V lost 5 bases and J lost 4 bases. The chain's CDR3 is CASSIGTGGADTQYF. The CDR3 nucleotides are TGTGCCAGCAGCATCGGGACAGGGGGTGCAGATACGCAGTATTTT.

The V and J genes are TRBV6-9 and TRBJ2-1, with 15 bases fitting TRBD2. This CDR3 is built from 20 residues. V lost 5 bases, J lost 0 bases, and 11 bases stayed unmatched. Germline CDR1 is MNHGY and CDR2 is SVAAGI. In DNA, the CDR3 is TGTGCCAGCAGTCCAAACGGTGGACTAGCGGGAGGGAGCTCCTACAATGAGCAGTTCTTC. It translates to CASSPNGGLAGGSSYNEQFF.

V is TRBV5-1 and J is TRBJ1-1, with D possibly being TRBD1 (5 bases). The CDR3 totals 16 residues. Germline assignment: CDR1 SGHRS and CDR2 YFSETQ. V lost 4 bases, J lost 2 bases, and 18 bases lay in between. The CDR3 bases are TGCGCCAGCAGCCCCGGGACGAATCCGGCCAACACTGAAGCTTTCTTT. Protein product: CASSPGTNPANTEAFF.

The gene calls are TRBV5-1 and TRBJ2-1, with TRBD2 identical over 10 bases. J gave up 4 bases and V 1 base, and 8 bases lay outside the gene matches. The V gene's germline CDR1 is SGHRS and CDR2 YFSETQ. The CDR3 spans 17 residues. This chain's CDR3 is CASSLRASGGIYNEQFF. The CDR3 DNA is TGCGCCAGCAGCTTGCGGGCTAGCGGGGGTATTTACAATGAGCAGTTCTTC. Full variable domain (rest looked up from reference TRBV5-1 and TRBJ2-1): KAGVTQTPRYLIKTRGQQVTLSCSPISGHRSVSWYQQTPGQGLQFLFEYFSETQRNKGNFPGRFSGRQFSNSRSEMNVSTLELGDSALYLCASSLRASGGIYNEQFFGPGTRLTVL.

The chain joins TRBV18 to TRBJ2-1; TRBD2 agrees at 15 bases. In germline, CDR1 is KGHSH, CDR2 LQKENI. The CDR3 runs 17 residues. V shed 3 bases, J shed 4 bases, and the junction held 4 bases outside the gene matches. CDR3 bases: TGTGCCAGCTCACCGCCGGGACTAGCGGGGGGATACAATGAGCAGTTCTTC. Amino acid sequence: CASSPPGLAGGYNEQFF.

V usage is TRBV6-6 and J usage is TRBJ1-1; D gene unclear. The CDR3 consists of 14 residues. Trimming took off 7 bases at V and 1 base at J, with 13 bases between the two ends. Germline CDR1 and CDR2: MNHNY and SVGAGI (reference sequence). The CDR3 bases are TGTGCCAGCACCGGGGTGGGTAGGAACACTGAAGCTTTCTTT. This codes for CASTGVGRNTEAFF.

The chain combines TRBV18 with TRBJ2-7; 10 positions match TRBD1. CDR1 is KGHSH, CDR2 LQKENI, per germline. Unmatched junction bases numbered 11, after V lost 2 bases and J lost 7 bases. The CDR3 consists of 16 residues. The CDR3 DNA reads as TGTGCCAGCTCACCAGGATTCGGACAGGGGGTGAGGGAGCAGTACTTC. Translated: CASSPGFGQGVREQYF. Supplemented by reference TRBV18 and TRBJ2-7, the full variable domain reads NAGVMQNPRHLVRRRGQEARLRCSPMKGHSHVYWYRQLPEEGLKFMVYLQKENIIDESGMPKERFSAEFPKEGPSILRIQQVVRGDSAAYFCASSPGFGQGVREQYFGPGTRLTVT.

The chain couples TRBV7-9 to TRBJ2-5; 7 bases are a match to TRBD1. Trimming removed 4 bases from V and 1 base from J; junction bases left unmatched: 6. The CDR3 is 15 residues long. Per the germline V gene, CDR1 is SEHNR and CDR2 is FQNEAQ (reference sequence). The CDR3 DNA reads TGTGCCAGCAGCTCGACAGGGAGCTCCCAAGAGACCCAGTACTTC. It encodes CASSSTGSSQETQYF.

The rearrangement links TRBV29-1 to TRBJ2-1; D might be TRBD2 (8 bases). With 1 base removed from V and 0 bases from J, the gap between germline ends came to 19 bases. This CDR3 comprises 18 residues. CDR1 is SQVTM, CDR2 ANQGSEA, per germline. CDR3 protein: CSVEGQGGGGFSYNEQFF. The DNA of the CDR3 is TGCAGCGTTGAAGGACAGGGTGGCGGGGGGTTCTCCTACAATGAGCAGTTCTTC.

This chain joins TRBV6-5 and TRBJ2-6, with no clear D. Germline V gives CDR1 MNHEY, CDR2 SVGAGI. Trimming took off 2 bases at V and 4 bases at J, with 9 bases between the two ends. The CDR3 is 15 amino acids. This chain's CDR3 is CASSYRMRGANVLTF. DNA of the CDR3: TGTGCCAGCAGTTACAGGATGAGAGGGGCCAACGTCCTGACTTTC.

The genes are TRBV11-1 and TRBJ2-2; 8 bases fit TRBD1. V gave up 4 bases and J gave up 6 bases; unmatched junction bases: 7. Germline CDR1 reads SGHAT; CDR2 reads FQDESV (reference sequence). The CDR3 sequence is 15 residues long. For the CDR3, the DNA is TGTGCCAGCAGCTCCCAGGACAGGGTTTCCGGGGAGCTGTTTTTT. As protein: CASSSQDRVSGELFF.

Only a few counts were recorded for this clone. This chain joins TRBV6-6 and TRBJ2-2; the D gene is possibly TRBD1 (5 bases). The CDR3 loop spans 12 amino acids. V was trimmed by 6 bases and J by 4 bases, leaving 6 bases between them. The germline CDR1 and CDR2 sequences are MNHNY and SVGAGI (reference sequence). CDR3 sequence (DNA): TGTGCCAGCAGGCAGGGCACCGGGGAGCTGTTTTTT. Translated: CASRQGTGELFF.

The rearrangement joins TRBV7-6 to TRBJ1-5, with unresolved D. The length of the CDR3 is 16 residues. With 1 base removed from V and 1 base from J, the gap between germline ends came to 11 bases. Germline V gives CDR1 SGHVS, CDR2 FNYEAQ. CDR3 sequence reads: CASSLEQYRSNQPQHF. Written as DNA, the CDR3 is TGTGCCAGCAGCTTAGAACAGTATCGAAGCAATCAGCCCCAGCATTTT.